Listed below are T cell receptor beta chains from one sample, sequenced in a study of T cells after yellow fever vaccination. TCRdb ran MiXCR on the 5' RACE reads and lists one entry per CDR3 protein. The sample records 550,000 or so distinct CDR3 sequences, under 25% being singletons. The sequences come from PBMCs, collected 15 days after the yellow fever booster vaccination. These receptors were obtained from a man between 25 and 39 years old who received the YFV17D yellow fever vaccine. Both conserved end residues are part of each CDR3. The D gene is left open where the match is weak. The size field is filled for only some rows; it gives once, few, many or a size class.

TRBJ2-7 - few TRBV12-3/TRBV12-4 TGTGCCAGCAGTTTAGGGAGGGGCAGCGGCCCCTACGAGCAGTACTTC CASSLGRGSGPYEQYF
TRBJ2-2 - - TRBV18 TGTGCCAGCTCACCCCCGGACAACGGGGAGCTGTTTTTT CASSPPDNGELFF
TRBJ2-3 - - TRBV18 TGTGCCAGCTCACCGGGACCGACTTCCACAGATACGCAGTATTTT CASSPGPTSTDTQYF
TRBJ2-7 TRBD2 few TRBV5-1 TGCGCCAGCAGCTTGGACGCTAGCGGGAGGGTCTACGAGCAGTACTTC CASSLDASGRVYEQYF
TRBJ2-3 TRBD1 - TRBV2 TGTGCCAGCCGGGACAGGGATTCAGATACGCAGTATTTT CASRDRDSDTQYF
TRBJ1-1 - few TRBV6-1 TGTGCCAGCAGGCCCTCAGGGGCGAGACGAACCACTGAAGCTTTCTTT CASRPSGARRTTEAFF
TRBJ2-2 - - TRBV7-2 TGTGCCAGCAGCTTTTTGACAGAGAACACCGGGGAGCTGTTTTTT CASSFLTENTGELFF
TRBJ2-7 TRBD2 few TRBV20-1 TGCAGTGCTAGACAGGGACTAGCGGGTCCCTACGAGCAGTACTTC CSARQGLAGPYEQYF
TRBJ1-1 - - TRBV6-1 TGTGCCAGCAGTAGGGTTTCCATGAACACTGAAGCTTTCTTT CASSRVSMNTEAFF
TRBJ2-1 - - TRBV12-3/TRBV12-4 TGTGCCAGCAAACAAGGGGCTAGCTCCTACAATGAGCAGTTCTTC CASKQGASSYNEQFF
TRBJ2-2 TRBD2 few TRBV20-1 TGCAGTGCTAGGCGGGAGGGATACACCGGGGAGCTGTTTTTT CSARREGYTGELFF
TRBJ2-7 - few TRBV14 TGTGCCAGCAGCCAAGATCGGCGGTCCGAGCAGTACTTC CASSQDRRSEQYF
TRBJ2-5 TRBD1 many TRBV5-1 TGCGCCAGCAGCTCCGGACAGGGAGAGACCCAGTACTTC CASSSGQGETQYF
TRBJ2-7 - - TRBV19 TGTGCCAGTAGCGGACTTAGCTCCTACGAGCAGTACTTC CASSGLSSYEQYF
TRBJ2-1 TRBD1 - TRBV19 TGTGCCAGTAGTAAGACAGGGTTAGAGCAGTTCTTC CASSKTGLEQFF
TRBJ2-3 - few TRBV19 TGTGCCAGTAGTATTCGGGCAGGGTTGGCAGATACGCAGTATTTT CASSIRAGLADTQYF
TRBJ2-1 - - TRBV20-1 TGCAGTGCTCGACTAGGGACTCGAGGTGAGCAGTTCTTC CSARLGTRGEQFF